This T cell receptor delta chain is from a study of in vitro expanded adult blood gammadelta T cells (dated by TCRdb to 2020 to 2021). General notes on the study: Each donor's cells were separately stimulated with HMBPP, zoledronate or AbnobaViscum P, and TRG and TRD CDR3 repertoires were sequenced for every condition. The TCR repertoire analysis included three subjects. Overall study results and their limits: All repertoires derived from in vitro expanded cultures of healthy donor cells, not from mistletoe-treated patients.

Receptors were amplified or captured by 5' RACE. For each sample, RNA was extracted from around 10,000 sorted cells with the RNeasy Micro Kit. Libraries were prepared using template-switch reverse transcription and then PCR amplification of the CDR3gamma and CDR3delta regions. The amplicons were sequenced on an Illumina MiSeq with the V2 300 kit, which gave 150 bp paired-end reads. Concerning the study's data processing: Read quality was checked with FastQC version 0.11.8. Using MiXCR version 3.0.3, reads were aligned to GenBank TRG or TRD reference genes to build the CDR3 sequences. Apart from TRDD assembly using 3 rather than 5 consecutive nucleotides, MiXCR was run with default parameters. Repertoire analyses, including normalized Shannon-Wiener diversity, clonotype tracking and multidimensional scaling, were performed with VDJtools version 1.2.1 under default settings. Out-of-frame CDR3 sequences and those containing stop codons were excluded from analysis. TCRdb reran clone calling on the public reads with CATT; rows sharing one DNA sequence were then combined. TCRdb, not the authors, supplied the V and J calls. Recorded for this sample are some 700 delta-chain clones; about a third of them occurred a single time. 25% to 30% of the sample belongs to the ten largest clones.

The meaning of the sample's treatment or condition label: AbnobaViscum Pini, a non-fermented European mistletoe (Viscum album, pine host) extract drug, 900 to 1,000 ug/mL. Before expansion, PBMC were pulsed with roughly 910 ug/mL AbnobaViscum P for one day and were then washed three times. The cultures were expanded for roughly 13 days, and IL-2 was added again every 3 to 4 days. Following the one-day stimulant pulse, the cells were washed three times and then grown in medium with roughly 100 U/mL IL-2. Before culture, peripheral blood mononuclear cells were isolated by Lymphoprep gradient centrifugation and frozen in liquid nitrogen. This clone is classified as medium-sized (0.01 to 0.1%). The target of this receptor is not known. No qualities accompany the bases; no much larger clone lies one base away. Different DNA sequences within this sample yield the same CDR3. The source of this sequence is an adult in good health. The material was gamma-delta T cells from peripheral blood expanded in culture, obtained from an in vitro culture stimulated with Abnoba P.

The CDR3 is CACDPTGGSPSWDTRQMFF. The bases read TGTGCCTGTGACCCAACTGGGGGATCCCCCTCCTGGGACACCCGACAGATGTTTTTC. The rearranged chain carries TRDV2 and TRDJ3; TRDD3 fits 10 bases in the junction. The junction shows trimming of 3 bases on V and 0 bases on J, and the gene matches do not reach 7 bases of it. Taken from cysteine to phenylalanine, the CDR3 has 19 residues. Only CDR3 DNA is held: 57 bases, read in frame from base 1. The germline V gene sets CDR1 to GEAIGNYY and CDR2 to EKD.